This T cell receptor beta chain appears in the sequencing data of a study of control samples from healthy donors and cancer patients. This table comes from immunoSEQ multiplex PCR, and its TCRdb copy is limited to in-frame clones, with some not included. The specimen's table records about 200,000 clones. For this clone: Other DNA variants within this sample encode the same CDR3.

In germline, CDR1 is SEHNR, CDR2 FQNEAQ (reference sequence). V was cut by 0 bases and J by 13 bases, with 16 bases left in between. The CDR3 spans 15 residues. Source material: blood. This sequence was found in a woman under 40 in good health. The chain recombines TRBV7-9 with TRBJ1-6; possibly TRBD1 for D (5 bases). Here the CDR3 reads CASSLARRGGSPLHF. The CDR3 DNA follows: TGTGCCAGCAGCTTAGCGCGGCGGGGGGGATCGCCCCTCCACTTT. Full variable domain (outside the CDR3, taken from reference TRBV7-9 and TRBJ1-6): DTGVSQNPRHKITKRGQNVTFRCDPISEHNRLYWYRQTLGQGPEFLTYFQNEAQLEKSRLLSDRFSAERPKGSFSTLEIQRTEQGDSAMYLCASSLARRGGSPLHFGNGTRLTVT.